A single sample gave rise to the 20 T cell receptor beta chains below, sequenced in a study of blood T cell repertoires in COVID-19. Data came from immunoSEQ multiplex PCR; TCRdb stores just in-frame clones and leaves some out. The sample yields 90,000 to 150,000 clones, 79% seen once. Sequences were obtained from peripheral blood. The receptors shown here come from an elderly woman with acute or convalescent COVID-19.

The J gene is TRBJ2-7, the V gene TRBV14; 10 nucleotides line up with TRBD2. Germline assignment: CDR1 SGHDN and CDR2 FVKESK. This CDR3 has 17 amino acids. V lost 0 bases, J lost 2 bases, and 7 bases stayed unmatched. CDR3 amino acids: CASSQDLAGVGTYEQYF. The CDR3 DNA follows: TGTGCCAGCAGCCAAGATCTAGCGGGAGTAGGTACCTACGAGCAGTACTTC.

This chain connects TRBV6-2 or TRBV6-3 to TRBJ1-1, with 9 bases aligning to TRBD1. The CDR3 sequence is 15 residues long. The V gene end was trimmed by 5 bases and the J gene end by 5 bases; junction bases not matched to a gene: 9. Germline V gives CDR1 MNHEY, CDR2 SVGEGT. The CDR3 spells CASSARDRVRTEAFF. In DNA form, the CDR3 reads TGTGCCAGCAGTGCCAGGGACAGGGTAAGAACTGAAGCTTTCTTT.

The V and J genes are TRBV7-9 and TRBJ1-1, with D possibly TRBD1 on 5 matching bases. The germline V gene has CDR1 SEHNR and CDR2 FQNEAQ (reference sequence). The CDR3 has 15 residues. Trimming took off 1 base at V and 4 bases at J, with 13 bases between the two ends. The CDR3 sequence is CASSLGPGDATEAFF. CDR3 in DNA: TGTGCCAGCAGCTTAGGACCGGGGGATGCCACTGAAGCTTTCTTT.

This clone was observed once. This sequence joins TRBV12-5 and TRBJ1-6; D not resolved. V was trimmed by 3 bases and J by 8 bases, leaving 11 bases between them. CDR1 and CDR2 from the germline V gene are LGHNT and FRNRAP. This CDR3 contains 14 residues. The CDR3 loop reads CASGFGIGYSPLHF. The DNA for the CDR3 is TGTGCTAGTGGTTTCGGGATAGGGTATTCACCCCTCCACTTT.

The chain combines TRBV5-4 with TRBJ1-2; the D gene is possibly TRBD1 (5 bases). There are 12 residues in the CDR3. The V gene's germline CDR1 is SGHNT and CDR2 YYREEE (reference sequence). V was clipped by 4 bases and J by 7 bases, with 11 bases between them. CDR3 in amino acids: CASSPDSFGYTF. The CDR3 DNA follows: TGTGCCAGCAGCCCCGACAGCTTTGGCTACACCTTC.

The J gene is TRBJ1-2, the V gene TRBV6-5, with TRBD1 identical over 7 bases. V dropped 7 bases and J dropped 8; count of bases not matched to a gene: 10. This CDR3 region has 13 residues. From germline, CDR1 is MNHEY and CDR2 SVGAGI. The CDR3 DNA follows: TGTGCCAGCATCGACGACAGGGTCGGCGGCTACACCTTC. This gives the protein CASIDDRVGGYTF.

The V and J genes are TRBV27 and TRBJ2-1; 9 bases agree with TRBD2. The CDR3 extends over 15 amino acids. Germline V gene lookup returns CDR1 MNHEY and CDR2 SMNVEV (reference sequence). V was pared by 6 bases and J by 4 bases, with 7 bases of the junction left unmatched. DNA of the CDR3: TGTGCCAGCAGCATTTCTAGCGGGACTTACAATGAGCAGTTCTTC. This codes for CASSISSGTYNEQFF.

The V gene is TRBV6-2 or TRBV6-3, the J gene TRBJ2-1; 8 nucleotides line up with TRBD2. The CDR3 sequence is 14 residues long. V was pared by 4 bases and J by 6 bases, with 5 bases of the junction left unmatched. Looked up from germline, CDR1 is MNHEY and CDR2 is SVGEGT. CDR3 region: CASSSRGGRNEQFF. The CDR3 nucleotides read TGTGCCAGCAGTTCACGGGGGGGCCGCAATGAGCAGTTCTTC.

The V and J genes are TRBV18 and TRBJ2-1; 13 nucleotides match TRBD2. Trimming cost V 1 base and J 5 bases; bases outside gene matches: 8. Germline V lookup: CDR1 KGHSH, CDR2 LQKENI. This CDR3 is 18 amino acids long. The DNA of the CDR3 is TGTGCCAGCTCACCACTGAATGGACTAGCGGGAGTAAACAATGAGCAGTTCTTC. Its translation: CASSPLNGLAGVNNEQFF.

The chain employs TRBV3-1 (or the pseudogene TRBV3-2) and TRBJ2-1; 13 nucleotides agree with TRBD2. Germline V lookup: CDR1 LGHDT, CDR2 YNNKEL (reference sequence). The CDR3 contains 17 residues. Trimming removed 1 base from V and 2 bases from J; junction bases left unmatched: 2. CDR3 residues: CASSQGLAGGPYNEQFF. The CDR3 nucleotides are TGTGCCAGCAGCCAAGGACTAGCGGGAGGACCCTACAATGAGCAGTTCTTC.

CDR3 DNA sequence: TGTGCCAGCAGACTGGAGGGGCGGTTGAACACTGAAGCTTTCTTT. It specifies CASRLEGRLNTEAFF. This chain uses TRBV6-5 with TRBJ1-1; tentatively, D is TRBD1 (5 bases). The CDR3 covers 15 residues. Germline V lookup: CDR1 MNHEY, CDR2 SVGAGI. V was clipped by 6 bases and J by 0 bases, with 14 bases between them.

The chain joins TRBV28 to TRBJ1-4; 9 bases align to TRBD1. V was clipped by 6 bases and J by 4 bases; unmatched bases: 12. The germline V gene encodes CDR1 MDHEN and CDR2 SYDVKM. This CDR3 comprises 17 residues. This CDR3 is CASSVLNTGGFNEKLFF. The CDR3 DNA reads as TGTGCCAGCAGCGTGCTTAATACAGGGGGCTTTAATGAAAAACTGTTTTTT.

The chain uses TRBV5-1 and TRBJ2-3; 7 bases align to TRBD2. The CDR3 sequence is 15 residues long. The germline gives CDR1 SGHRS, CDR2 YFSETQ. V was clipped by 4 bases and J by 4 bases; unmatched bases: 9. The chain's CDR3 is CASSDSGMTADTQYF. In DNA form, the CDR3 reads TGCGCCAGCAGCGACAGCGGGATGACGGCAGATACGCAGTATTTT.

V gene TRBV2 combines with J gene TRBJ2-3, with 16 positions matching TRBD2. CDR1 SNHLY and CDR2 FYNNEI come from the germline V gene. CDR3 length equals 19 residues. V gave up 3 bases and J gave up 2 bases; unmatched junction bases: 8. CDR3 amino acids: CASSERGLAGGPYTDTQYF. CDR3 DNA sequence: TGTGCCAGCAGTGAGAGGGGACTAGCGGGGGGGCCGTACACAGATACGCAGTATTTT. Full variable domain (missing parts from reference TRBV2 and TRBJ2-3): EPEVTQTPSHQVTQMGQEVILRCVPISNHLYFYWYRQILGQKVEFLVSFYNNEISEKSEIFDDQFSVERPDGSNFTLKIRSTKLEDSAMYFCASSERGLAGGPYTDTQYFGPGTRLTVL.

In this sample, this clone turned up a few times. The V gene is TRBV6-2 or TRBV6-3, the J gene TRBJ1-6, with TRBD1 identical over 9 bases. Germline assignment: CDR1 MNHEY and CDR2 SVGEGT. The V gene end was trimmed by 4 bases and the J gene end by 7 bases; junction bases not matched to a gene: 2. CDR3 length: 14 amino acids. For the CDR3, the DNA is TGTGCCAGCAGTTTTGGACAGGGGAATTCACCCCTCCACTTT. Protein sequence: CASSFGQGNSPLHF.

The chain is built from TRBV2 and TRBJ2-7, with 7 bases identical to TRBD2. The germline CDR1 and CDR2 sequences are SNHLY and FYNNEI. Trimming at V came to 5 bases and at J to 1 base, leaving 5 bases not matched to a gene. CDR3 length: 14 residues. The CDR3 DNA sequence: TGTGCCAGCAGTCTTCAGCGGGGATCCTACGAGCAGTACTTC. Amino acids: CASSLQRGSYEQYF.

The V call is TRBV2, the J call TRBJ2-7; D is ambiguous. The V gene lost 4 bases and the J gene lost 2 bases, with 6 bases spanning the gap. This CDR3 contains 12 residues. The germline V gene has CDR1 SNHLY and CDR2 FYNNEI. The CDR3 spells CASSALPYEQYF. DNA for the CDR3: TGTGCCAGCAGTGCCCTCCCCTACGAGCAGTACTTC.

The rearrangement joins TRBV28 to TRBJ1-4, with TRBD1 matching over 7 bases. This CDR3 is 14 amino acids long. V trimming: 2 bases; J trimming: 7 bases; junction bases outside the gene matches: 4. Germline V CDR1 and CDR2: MDHEN, SYDVKM. In DNA form, the CDR3 reads TGTGCCAGCAGTTTAGTAGGGGGCGGTGAAAAACTGTTTTTT. The encoded protein is CASSLVGGGEKLFF. The full variable domain, in which reference TRBV28 and TRBJ1-4 provide the parts outside the CDR3, is DVKVTQSSRYLVKRTGEKVFLECVQDMDHENMFWYRQDPGLGLRLIYFSYDVKMKEKGDIPEGYSVSREKKERFSLILESASTNQTSMYLCASSLVGGGEKLFFGSGTQLSVL.

The chain carries TRBV27 and TRBJ1-1; D uncertain. Trimming took 3 bases from V and 0 from J, leaving 14 bases between them. The CDR3 consists of 16 residues. Germline values: CDR1 MNHEY, CDR2 SMNVEV (reference sequence). CDR3 amino acids: CASSFGSPRLNTEAFF. CDR3 coding DNA: TGTGCCAGCAGTTTTGGATCCCCGCGGCTGAACACTGAAGCTTTCTTT.

The chain recombines TRBV28 with TRBJ1-1; D is uncertain. CDR1 is MDHEN, CDR2 SYDVKM, per germline. This CDR3 comprises 14 residues. V lost 0 bases and J 1 base, leaving 6 bases between the germline ends. The CDR3 region is CASSLWGENTEAFF. The CDR3 region has the DNA TGTGCCAGCAGTTTATGGGGCGAGAACACTGAAGCTTTCTTT.